These 18 T cell receptor beta chains share one sample of origin, sequenced in a study of T-cell memory formation after mild COVID-19. MiXCR, applied by TCRdb to the 5' RACE reads, yields one record per CDR3 protein. The sample shows some 210,000 distinct CDR3 sequences, about 18% of them seen only once. The sample consisted of PBMCs or a T cell subset sorted from them (not recorded which). These receptors were obtained from an adult woman who had mild COVID-19 (a few samples of this study predate the infection). Cell type and time point are not known.

This clonotype occurred a few times. V usage is TRBV4-3 and J usage is TRBJ2-5; 8 nucleotides agree with TRBD2. The CDR3 spans 16 residues. Germline V lookup: CDR1 LGHNA, CDR2 YSLEER. The ends lost 0 bases at V and 2 bases at J; junction bases unmatched: 5. CDR3 DNA: TGCGCCAGCAGCCAAGAACTAGCGGTCCCTCAAGAGACCCAGTACTTC. Protein sequence: CASSQELAVPQETQYF.

V is TRBV6-2 or TRBV6-3 and J is TRBJ2-1, with 9 bases matching TRBD2. Trimming at V came to 4 bases and at J to 1 base, leaving 5 bases not matched to a gene. Germline-derived CDR1 and CDR2 are MNHEY and SVGEGT. CDR3 length: 16 residues. The CDR3 nucleotides read TGTGCCAGCAGTTCTCCCCTAGCGGGATCCTACAATGAGCAGTTCTTC. It translates to CASSSPLAGSYNEQFF.

This clonotype occurred many times. The chain recombines TRBV29-1 with TRBJ1-1; 11 bases are shared with TRBD1. The CDR3 consists of 15 residues. The ends lost 7 bases at V and 1 base at J; junction bases unmatched: 8. The germline V gene has CDR1 SQVTM and CDR2 ANQGSEA. CDR3 in DNA: TGCAGCGGTCGGACAGGGGGCATGTGGAACACTGAAGCTTTCTTT. Amino acids: CSGRTGGMWNTEAFF.

The rearrangement links TRBV5-6 to TRBJ1-4, with D uncertain. The CDR3 extends over 16 amino acids. Germline-derived CDR1 and CDR2 are SGHDT and YYEEEE. Trimming removed 2 bases at V and 6 bases at J, with 17 bases between. The CDR3 bases are TGTGCCAGCAGCTTCTCATACCGTCCCCGGGATGAAAAACTGTTTTTT. Protein sequence: CASSFSYRPRDEKLFF.

This clonotype occurred a few times. V is TRBV20-1 and J is TRBJ2-5, with a weak D call TRBD1 (6 bases). CDR1 and CDR2 (germline): DFQATT, SNEGSKA (reference sequence). This CDR3 is built from 14 residues. The ends were cut back, 0 bases at V and 1 base at J, with 9 bases in the middle. CDR3: CSARDGDTQETQYF. CDR3 DNA: TGCAGTGCTAGAGACGGGGACACCCAAGAGACCCAGTACTTC.

This clonotype was found a few times. The chain links TRBV5-1 to TRBJ2-4; 11 bases fit TRBD2. The germline gives CDR1 SGHRS, CDR2 YFSETQ. After removal of 7 bases from V and 0 bases from J, the junction contained 6 bases not matched to a gene. The CDR3 sequence is 16 residues long. CDR3 bases: TGCGCCAGCCGACTCGGGACTAGCGGAGCCAAAAACATTCAGTACTTC. Its translation: CASRLGTSGAKNIQYF.

In DNA form, the CDR3 reads TGTGCCAGCTCAGGAGAAGGACCCACAGATACGCAGTATTTT. Its translation: CASSGEGPTDTQYF. The chain links TRBV18 to TRBJ2-3, with no clear D. CDR1 is KGHSH and CDR2 is LQKENI in the germline V gene. The CDR3 loop spans 14 amino acids. The germline V and J ends were trimmed by 5 bases and 2 bases, with 11 bases remaining between them.

The chain joins TRBV5-1 to TRBJ2-4, with D maybe TRBD1 (6 bases). Trimming stripped 0 bases from V and 6 bases from J, with 16 bases between. The CDR3 covers 16 residues. Per germline, CDR1 SGHRS and CDR2 YFSETQ. In nucleotides, the CDR3 is TGCGCCAGCAGCTTGGTGGCAGGGGATTATAGAAACATTCAGTACTTC. It encodes CASSLVAGDYRNIQYF.

Ten or more counts support this clonotype. V and J are TRBV7-7 and TRBJ2-5, with TRBD2 identical over 7 bases. V trimming: 5 bases; J trimming: 0 bases; junction bases outside the gene matches: 6. The CDR3 extends over 15 amino acids. Germline CDR1 reads SSHAT; CDR2 reads FNYEAQ (reference sequence). The chain's CDR3 is CASSPGRTYQETQYF. The CDR3 bases are TGTGCCAGCAGCCCCGGGAGGACGTACCAAGAGACCCAGTACTTC.

This clonotype was seen only a few times. The chain joins TRBV24-1 to TRBJ2-1, with D perhaps matching TRBD2 (7 bases). The CDR3 consists of 17 residues. CDR1 and CDR2 from the germline V gene are KGHDR and SFDVKD. V was cut by 0 bases and J by 0 bases, with 11 bases left in between. The CDR3 here is CATSDLQGTNSYNEQFF. The CDR3 region has the DNA TGTGCCACCAGTGATTTGCAGGGGACTAACTCCTACAATGAGCAGTTCTTC.

This clonotype was seen more than once but under ten times. The CDR3 reads CASSYPPDGYTF. The CDR3 DNA follows: TGTGCCAGCAGTTACCCCCCCGATGGCTACACCTTC. The V call is TRBV6-5, the J call TRBJ1-2; D gene ambiguous. Trimming removed 2 bases from V and 6 bases from J, with 7 bases in between. This CDR3 has 12 amino acids. CDR1 and CDR2 (germline): MNHEY, SVGAGI.

This clonotype was seen more than once but under ten times. The chain uses TRBV5-6 and TRBJ2-3; TRBD2 is a possible D gene (7 bases). Looked up from germline, CDR1 is SGHDT and CDR2 is YYEEEE. The V and J ends lost 2 bases and 0 bases respectively, with 10 bases between them. CDR3 length: 15 residues. CDR3 in amino acids: CASSFGGGSTDTQYF. Written as DNA, the CDR3 is TGTGCCAGCAGCTTCGGCGGGGGCAGCACAGATACGCAGTATTTT. The entire variable domain, with the rest obtained from reference TRBV5-6 and TRBJ2-3, is as follows: DAGVTQSPTHLIKTRGQQVTLRCSPKSGHDTVSWYQQALGQGPQFIFQYYEEEERQRGNFPDRFSGHQFPNYSSELNVNALLLGDSALYLCASSFGGGSTDTQYFGPGTRLTVL.

Ten or more counts support this clonotype. CDR3 sequence (DNA): TGTGCCAGCAGCCAAGATCTGCTAGGAAACTATGGCTACACCTTC. It yields the protein CASSQDLLGNYGYTF. This chain connects TRBV4-2 to TRBJ1-2; no clear D gene. Between the trimmed V and J ends, which lost 0 bases and 2 bases, there was a span of 10 bases. Germline V CDR1 and CDR2: LGHNA, YNFKEQ. This CDR3 spans 15 amino acids.

The chain joins TRBV5-1 to TRBJ1-2; D is unclear. Germline CDR1 and CDR2: SGHRS and YFSETQ. V was shortened by 0 bases and J by 3 bases, with 6 bases between the two germline ends. This CDR3 region has 13 residues. The CDR3 protein is CASSLVADYGYTF. In nucleotides, the CDR3 is TGCGCCAGCAGCTTGGTGGCCGACTATGGCTACACCTTC.

This clonotype was recorded many times. The chain recombines TRBV6-1 with TRBJ2-3; TRBD2 matches at 7 bases. The V gene end was trimmed by 5 bases and the J gene end by 2 bases; junction bases not matched to a gene: 4. The V gene's germline CDR1 is MNHNS and CDR2 SASEGT. The CDR3 has 14 residues. CDR3 coding DNA: TGTGCCAGCAGTCGACTAGCAATCACAGATACGCAGTATTTT. As protein: CASSRLAITDTQYF.

This clonotype was seen a handful of times. The rearrangement links TRBV10-3 to TRBJ1-1; 7 nucleotides align to TRBD1. Trimming took 10 bases from V and 5 from J; bases not matched to a gene: 4. The CDR3 runs 11 residues. The germline V gene encodes CDR1 ENHRY and CDR2 SYGVKD. The CDR3 coding sequence is TGTGCCACCGGACAGGTTACTGAAGCTTTCTTT. It codes for CATGQVTEAFF.

This clonotype was detected only a few times. The gene calls are TRBV4-1 and TRBJ2-5; 10 positions agree with TRBD1. V lost 4 bases and J lost 0; bases outside the gene matches: 5. The CDR3 runs to 16 residues. The germline V gene has CDR1 MGHRA and CDR2 YSYEKL. CDR3: CASSLGTGANQETQYF. DNA for the CDR3: TGCGCCAGCAGCCTAGGGACAGGGGCCAACCAAGAGACCCAGTACTTC.

This clonotype was seen only a few times. This chain joins TRBV5-5 and TRBJ2-7; the D gene is possibly TRBD2 (5 bases). The V end was cut by 1 base, the J end by 6 bases, with 20 bases between. The CDR3 contains 16 residues. CDR1 is SGHKS and CDR2 is YYEKEE in the germline V gene (reference sequence). The DNA for the CDR3 is TGTGCCAGCAGCTTGTTACAAGGGAGTCACCGGGGCGAGCAGTACTTC. Its protein product is CASSLLQGSHRGEQYF.